Presented here are 11 T cell receptor beta chains from one specimen sequenced in a study of T-cell reconstitution after alpha-beta-depleted transplantation in children. Preparation of the TCRbeta library involved a method that used unique molecular identifiers. TCRdb fed the PCR reads into MiXCR, producing one record per CDR3 protein. Here the sample spans approximately 980,000 distinct CDR3 sequences, about 26% being singletons. This specimen was PBMCs, mostly from graft donor cells, taken 360 days after TCRalphabeta/CD19-depleted stem cell transplant. The receptors stem from a boy less than two years old who had a stem cell transplant for SCID, so the T cells may come from the graft donor.

The chain joins TRBV5-1 to TRBJ1-5, with D perhaps TRBD1 (5 bases). Germline CDR1 is SGHRS and CDR2 is YFSETQ. V gave up 3 bases and J gave up 6 bases, with 10 bases separating them. CDR3 length: 13 residues. This chain's CDR3 is CASSSDGGQPQHF. The CDR3 DNA reads as TGCGCCAGCAGCTCTGATGGGGGTCAGCCCCAGCATTTT.

In this sample, this clonotype turned up a few times. J is TRBJ1-1 and V is TRBV12-3 or TRBV12-4, with D maybe TRBD1 (5 bases). The CDR3 length is 15 residues. V lost 7 bases and J lost 6, with 21 bases in between. DNA of the CDR3: TGTGCCAGCACTCTTATTAGGGGCATAAAATCTGAAGCTTTCTTT. Translated: CASTLIRGIKSEAFF.

This clonotype has more than one count but fewer than ten. V and J are TRBV25-1 and TRBJ2-1, with D hard to call. Trimming took 3 bases from V and 10 from J, leaving 13 bases between them. Germline CDR1 and CDR2: MGHDK and SYGVNS. There are 13 residues in the CDR3. DNA for the CDR3: TGTGCCAGCAGTGACAATTTGGCAGTCGAGCAGTTCTTC. Its protein is CASSDNLAVEQFF.

J is TRBJ1-2 and V is TRBV29-1, with D possibly being TRBD1 (6 bases). Per germline, CDR1 SQVTM and CDR2 ANQGSEA. CDR3 size: 14 residues. V was trimmed by 6 bases and J by 6 bases, leaving 20 bases between them. The CDR3 DNA is TGCAGCGTCGCTAGGACAGAGCTCGGGGATGGCTACACCTTC. This codes for CSVARTELGDGYTF.

The chain uses TRBV6-5 and TRBJ1-1, with D possibly TRBD1 on 6 matching bases. The CDR3 contains 15 residues. The ends were cut back, 2 bases at V and 4 bases at J, with 14 bases in the middle. Per germline, CDR1 MNHEY and CDR2 SVGAGI. CDR3 protein: CASSYEGGVGTEAFF. CDR3 in DNA: TGTGCCAGCAGTTACGAAGGGGGTGTCGGCACTGAAGCTTTCTTT.

This clonotype was counted between two and nine times. CDR3 DNA sequence: TGCAGTGCTAGTAGGGGACTAGCGGACCCTACAGAGCAGTACTTC. Its translation: CSASRGLADPTEQYF. This rearrangement joins TRBV20-1 to TRBJ2-7, with 11 positions matching TRBD2. J lost 7 bases, V lost 3 bases, and 11 bases had no gene match. CDR1 is DFQATT and CDR2 is SNEGSKA in the germline V gene (reference sequence). This CDR3 spans 15 amino acids.

The chain couples TRBV19 to TRBJ1-2, with 7 bases aligning to TRBD1. The CDR3 has 15 amino acids. Per germline, CDR1 LNHDA and CDR2 SQIVND (reference sequence). The ends lost 4 bases at V and 6 bases at J; junction bases unmatched: 11. DNA of the CDR3: TGTGCCAGTAGTACCGATTTCTCCGGGACAGATGGCTACACCTTC. Its translation: CASSTDFSGTDGYTF.

In its sample, this clonotype was seen a few times. As DNA, the CDR3 is TGTGCCAGCAGCTTGAAGGTTGGCAGCTCCTACGAGCAGTACTTC. It is translated as CASSLKVGSSYEQYF. The V and J genes are TRBV5-4 and TRBJ2-7; D unclear. The V and J ends lost 1 base and 0 bases respectively, with 11 bases between them. This CDR3 has 15 residues. Per germline, CDR1 SGHNT and CDR2 YYREEE (reference sequence).

This clonotype has more than one count but fewer than ten. The chain combines TRBV12-3 or TRBV12-4 with TRBJ2-1, with D possibly being TRBD2 (6 bases). The CDR3 totals 14 residues. The V end was cut by 4 bases, the J end by 5 bases, with 12 bases between. In DNA form, the CDR3 reads TGTGCCAGCAGTTCCCACGGACTAAACAATGAGCAGTTCTTC. Its protein is CASSSHGLNNEQFF.

This sequence joins TRBV2 and TRBJ2-1; maybe TRBD2 (6 bases). Looked up from germline, CDR1 is SNHLY and CDR2 is FYNNEI. The CDR3 is made up of 16 amino acids. The V end was cut by 2 bases, the J end by 3 bases, with 14 bases between. The CDR3 is CASSEWGEVYYNEQFF. The CDR3 nucleotides are TGTGCCAGCAGTGAATGGGGGGAGGTTTACTACAATGAGCAGTTCTTC.

The J gene is TRBJ2-1, the V gene TRBV12-5; D possibly corresponds to TRBD1 (7 bases). The V end lost 7 bases, the J end lost 0 bases, and 13 bases lay between the germline ends. CDR1 LGHNT and CDR2 FRNRAP come from the germline V gene. The CDR3 is made up of 15 amino acids. CDR3 loop: CASASGGSSYNEQFF. The CDR3 nucleotides read TGTGCTAGTGCATCAGGGGGGAGCTCCTACAATGAGCAGTTCTTC.